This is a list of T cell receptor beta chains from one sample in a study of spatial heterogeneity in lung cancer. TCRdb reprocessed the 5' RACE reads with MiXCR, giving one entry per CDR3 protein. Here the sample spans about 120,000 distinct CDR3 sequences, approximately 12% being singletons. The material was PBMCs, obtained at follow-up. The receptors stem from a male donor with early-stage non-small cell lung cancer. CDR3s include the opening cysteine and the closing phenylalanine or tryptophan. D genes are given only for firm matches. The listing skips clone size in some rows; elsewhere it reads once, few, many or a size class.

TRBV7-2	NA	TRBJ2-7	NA	TGTGCCAGCAGCCCGGGACTCCGCTCCTACGAGCAGTACTTC	CASSPGLRSYEQYF
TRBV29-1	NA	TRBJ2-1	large	TGCAGCGTTGATTCATCCCCCCCCTACAATGAGCAGTTCTTC	CSVDSSPPYNEQFF
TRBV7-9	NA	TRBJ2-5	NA	TGTGCCAGCAGCTTGTCAGGGGCCGGTGGAGAGACCCAGTACTTC	CASSLSGAGGETQYF
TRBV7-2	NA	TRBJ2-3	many	TGTGCCAGCAGCTTAGCTCGACCCCCTGATACGCAGTATTTT	CASSLARPPDTQYF
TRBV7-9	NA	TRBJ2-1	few	TGTGCCACCATGGTGGTGGCAAATGAGCAGTTCTTC	CATMVVANEQFF
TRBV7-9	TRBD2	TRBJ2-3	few	TGTGCCAGCAGCCTTAGCGGGTCCCCAGATACGCAGTATTTT	CASSLSGSPDTQYF
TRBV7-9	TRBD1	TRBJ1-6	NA	TGTGCCAGCAGCTTAGCCGGGACAGGGGTTTCCTATAATTCACCCCTCCACTTT	CASSLAGTGVSYNSPLHF
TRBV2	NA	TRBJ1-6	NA	TGTGCCAGCAGTGAGGTGTATTCACCCCTCCACTTT	CASSEVYSPLHF
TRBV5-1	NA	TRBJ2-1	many	TGCGCCAGCAGTGACAGACTCACATACAATGAGCAGTTCTTC	CASSDRLTYNEQFF
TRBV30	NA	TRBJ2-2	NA	TGTGCCTGGATGGGGACTGGGCCCCGTCCGAACACCGGGGAGCTGTTTTTT	CAWMGTGPRPNTGELFF
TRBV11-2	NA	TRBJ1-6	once	TGTGCCAGCAGCTTAGGCCCGAAAGGGAATTCACCCCTCCACTTT	CASSLGPKGNSPLHF
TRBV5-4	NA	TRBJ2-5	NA	TGTGCCAGCAACCACCGCCGGGAAGGAGAGACCCAGTACTTC	CASNHRREGETQYF
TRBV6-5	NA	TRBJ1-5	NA	TGTGCCAGCAGTTACTCAACTGCAGGTGCCCATTGGCCCCAGCATTTT	CASSYSTAGAHWPQHF
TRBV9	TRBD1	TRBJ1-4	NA	TGTGCCAGCAGCGTAGAGGGGACAGGGTTTGAAAAACTGTTTTTT	CASSVEGTGFEKLFF
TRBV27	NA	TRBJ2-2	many	TGTGCCAGCAGTCGGGCGCGGGGCGGCACCGGGGAGCTGTTTTTT	CASSRARGGTGELFF
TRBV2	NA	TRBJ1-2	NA	TGTGCCAGCAGTGATTTATCTGGCACAGATGGCTACACCTTC	CASSDLSGTDGYTF
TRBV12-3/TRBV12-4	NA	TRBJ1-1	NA	TGTGCCATCCCACGAGAAGGCACTGAAGCTTTCTTT	CAIPREGTEAFF
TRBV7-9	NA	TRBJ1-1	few	TGTGCCAGCAGCTTAGCGTGGGAATGGACTGAAGCTTTCTTT	CASSLAWEWTEAFF
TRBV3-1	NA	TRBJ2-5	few	TGTGCCAGCAGCCAAGATCCCGTGAGGCAAGAGACCCAGTACTTC	CASSQDPVRQETQYF
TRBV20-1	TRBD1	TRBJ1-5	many	TGCAGTGCCGAACAGGGGGCTAGGAATCAGCCCCAGCATTTT	CSAEQGARNQPQHF
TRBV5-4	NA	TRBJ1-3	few	TGTGCCAGCAGCGTCGGGGGCCCTGGAAACACCATATATTTT	CASSVGGPGNTIYF
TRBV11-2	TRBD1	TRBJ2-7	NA	TGTGCCAGCAGCTTACAAGGACAGGGGGCAGACGAGCAGTACTTC	CASSLQGQGADEQYF
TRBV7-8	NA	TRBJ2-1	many	TGTGCCAGCAGCTCGGACATGTACAATGAGCAGTTCTTC	CASSSDMYNEQFF
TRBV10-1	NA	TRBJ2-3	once	TGCGCCAGCAGTGAATATAGCGCAGATATGCAGTATTTT	CASSEYSADMQYF
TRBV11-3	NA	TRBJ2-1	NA	TGTGCCAGCAGCTTAGGTCAGGGGTTTAACAATGAGCAGTTCTTC	CASSLGQGFNNEQFF
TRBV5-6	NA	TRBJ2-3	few	TGTGCCAGCAGCTTGGAACAAGATACGCAGTATTTT	CASSLEQDTQYF
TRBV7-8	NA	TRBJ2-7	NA	TGTGCCAGCAGCTTAGCACCAACCCACGAGCAGTACTTC	CASSLAPTHEQYF
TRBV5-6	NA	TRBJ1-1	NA	TGTGCCAGCAGCCCGGGCGGGGTAGGGCGCATGAACACTGAAGCTTTCTTT	CASSPGGVGRMNTEAFF
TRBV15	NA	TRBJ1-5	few	TGTGCCACCAGCAGAGGGGGGGACTATAGCAATCAGCCCCAGCATTTT	CATSRGGDYSNQPQHF
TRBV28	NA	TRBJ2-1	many	TGTGCCAGTCGGGGTCTTACCTTATATGAGCAGTTCTTC	CASRGLTLYEQFF
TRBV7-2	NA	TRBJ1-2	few	TGTGCCAGCAGCTTAGCGACGGGGGACTATGGCTACACCTTC	CASSLATGDYGYTF
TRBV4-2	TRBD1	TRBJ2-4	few	TGTGCCAGCAGGACTACCCGGCCAAGACAGGGTGCCAAAAACATTCAGTACTTC	CASRTTRPRQGAKNIQYF
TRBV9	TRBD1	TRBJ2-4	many	TGTGCCAGCAGCGGGGGACAGGGGGCGCGAAACATTCAGTACTTC	CASSGGQGARNIQYF
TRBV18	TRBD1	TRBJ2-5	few	TGTGCCAGCTCACTTGGGACAGCCCAAGAGACCCAGTACTTC	CASSLGTAQETQYF
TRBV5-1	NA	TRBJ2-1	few	TGCGCCAGCAGCTTGGAAAGGTCCCAAGATGAGCAGTTCTTC	CASSLERSQDEQFF
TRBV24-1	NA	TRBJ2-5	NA	TGTGCCACCAGTGATTTGGGCAGGCGGCGGGAGACCCAGTACTTC	CATSDLGRRRETQYF
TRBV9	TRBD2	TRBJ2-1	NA	TGTGCCAGCAGCGCCGGCGGGACTAACTACAATGAGCAGTTCTTC	CASSAGGTNYNEQFF
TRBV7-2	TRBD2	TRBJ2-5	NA	TGTGCCAGCAGGGATAGCGGGGAGACCCAGTACTTC	CASRDSGETQYF
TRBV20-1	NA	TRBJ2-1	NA	TGCAGTGCTAGAGAAAATAGGCGGGGCCCTAACAATGAGCAGTTCTTC	CSARENRRGPNNEQFF
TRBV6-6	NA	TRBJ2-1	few	TGTGCCAGCAGTTACGGTAGGGGTGAGCAGTTCTTC	CASSYGRGEQFF
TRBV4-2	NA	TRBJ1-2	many	TGTGCCAGCAGCTTTGGCGGCACGGTTTTAGCTAACTATGGCTACACCTTC	CASSFGGTVLANYGYTF
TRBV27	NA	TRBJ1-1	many	TGTGCCAGCAGTTTTCTCCGGGGCGGGACTGAAGCTTTCTTT	CASSFLRGGTEAFF
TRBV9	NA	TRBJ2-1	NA	TGTGCCAGCGGACGGGGTTCCTACAATGGGCAGTTCTTC	CASGRGSYNGQFF
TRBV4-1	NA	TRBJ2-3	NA	TGCGCCAGCAGCCAAGAACAAGGAGGTTACACAGATACGCAGTATTTT	CASSQEQGGYTDTQYF
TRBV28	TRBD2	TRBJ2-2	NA	TGTGCCAGCAGTCCCGGGACTAGCGGACCTACCGGGGAGCTGTTTTTT	CASSPGTSGPTGELFF
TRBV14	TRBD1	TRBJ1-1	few	TGTGCCAGCAGCCAAACGGACAGGAGAACTGAAGCTTTCTTT	CASSQTDRRTEAFF
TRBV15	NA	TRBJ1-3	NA	TGTGCCACCAGCCTGGACCAAAACACCATATATTTT	CATSLDQNTIYF
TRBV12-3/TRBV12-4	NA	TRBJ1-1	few	TGTGCCAGCAGTTTCACCAGGAACACTGAAGCTTTCTTT	CASSFTRNTEAFF
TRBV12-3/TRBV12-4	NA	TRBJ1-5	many	TGTGCCAGCAGTTTCGCAGGGGCCTCGGGCAATCAGCCCCAGCATTTT	CASSFAGASGNQPQHF
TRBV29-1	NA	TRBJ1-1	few	TGCAGCGTTGAGCAAAGGAACACTGAAGCTTTCTTT	CSVEQRNTEAFF
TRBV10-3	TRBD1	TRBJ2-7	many	TGTGCCATCAGCGGACAGGGGAACTCCTACGAGCAGTACTTC	CAISGQGNSYEQYF
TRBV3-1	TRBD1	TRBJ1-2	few	TGTGCCAGCAGCCCGTACCTCCGGGACAGGGTATTCTACACCTTC	CASSPYLRDRVFYTF
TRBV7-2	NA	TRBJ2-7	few	TGTGCCAGCAGCTCGTCCGCGGGGATCTCCTACGAGCAGTACTTC	CASSSSAGISYEQYF
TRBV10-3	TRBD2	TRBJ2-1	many	TGTGCCATCAGTGAGCTGACTAGCGGGGCGAGCTCCTACAATGAGCAGTTCTTC	CAISELTSGASSYNEQFF
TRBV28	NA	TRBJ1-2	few	TGTGCCAGCAGTGGACTACAGGGTTATGGCTACACCTTC	CASSGLQGYGYTF